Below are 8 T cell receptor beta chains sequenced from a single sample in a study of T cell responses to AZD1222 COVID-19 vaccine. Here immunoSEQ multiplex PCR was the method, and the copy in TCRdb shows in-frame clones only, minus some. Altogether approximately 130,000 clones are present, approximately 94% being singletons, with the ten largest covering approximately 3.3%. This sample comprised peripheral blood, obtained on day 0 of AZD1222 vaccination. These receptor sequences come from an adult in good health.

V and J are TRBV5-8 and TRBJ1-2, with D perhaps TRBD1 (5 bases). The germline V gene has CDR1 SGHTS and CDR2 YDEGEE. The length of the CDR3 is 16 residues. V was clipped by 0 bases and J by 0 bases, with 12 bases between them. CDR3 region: CASSLAYTGPNYGYTF. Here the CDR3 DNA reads TGTGCCAGCAGCTTGGCCTATACAGGACCTAACTATGGCTACACCTTC.

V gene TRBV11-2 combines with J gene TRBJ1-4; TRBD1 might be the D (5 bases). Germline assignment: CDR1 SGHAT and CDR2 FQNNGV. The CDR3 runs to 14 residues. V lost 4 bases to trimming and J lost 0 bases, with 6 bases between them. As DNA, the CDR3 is TGTGCCAGCAGCTCGGGGGCAACTAATGAAAAACTGTTTTTT. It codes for CASSSGATNEKLFF. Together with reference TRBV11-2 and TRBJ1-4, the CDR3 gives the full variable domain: EAGVAQSPRYKIIEKRQSVAFWCNPISGHATLYWYQQILGQGPKLLIQFQNNGVVDDSQLPKDRFSAERLKGVDSTLKIQPAKLEDSAVYLCASSSGATNEKLFFGSGTQLSVL.

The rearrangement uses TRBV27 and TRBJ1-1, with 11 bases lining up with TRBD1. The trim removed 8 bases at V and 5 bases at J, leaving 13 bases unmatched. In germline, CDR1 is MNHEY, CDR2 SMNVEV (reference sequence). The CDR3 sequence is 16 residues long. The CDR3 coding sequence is TGTGCCAGCCGCAAGTGGACAGGGGGCCCGAGAACTGAAGCTTTCTTT. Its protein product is CASRKWTGGPRTEAFF.

CDR3: CASSQEGSTDTQYF. The CDR3 DNA follows: TGCGCCAGCAGCCAAGAAGGCTCTACAGATACGCAGTATTTT. V and J are TRBV4-1 and TRBJ2-3; D is uncertain. This CDR3 region has 14 residues. The germline V gene has CDR1 MGHRA and CDR2 YSYEKL. V lost 0 bases and J lost 3, with 7 bases in between.

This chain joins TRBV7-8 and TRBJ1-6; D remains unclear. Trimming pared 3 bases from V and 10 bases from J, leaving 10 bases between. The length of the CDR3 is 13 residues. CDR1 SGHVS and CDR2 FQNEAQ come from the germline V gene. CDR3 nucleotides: TGTGCCAGCAGCTTCCTCCTGGACTCACCCCTCCACTTT. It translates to CASSFLLDSPLHF.

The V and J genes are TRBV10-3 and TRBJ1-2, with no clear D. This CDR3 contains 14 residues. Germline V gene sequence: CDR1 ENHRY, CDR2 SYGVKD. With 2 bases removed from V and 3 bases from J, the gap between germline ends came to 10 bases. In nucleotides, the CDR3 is TGTGCCATCAGTGAGAGTCGCAGAGACTATGGCTACACCTTC. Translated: CAISESRRDYGYTF.

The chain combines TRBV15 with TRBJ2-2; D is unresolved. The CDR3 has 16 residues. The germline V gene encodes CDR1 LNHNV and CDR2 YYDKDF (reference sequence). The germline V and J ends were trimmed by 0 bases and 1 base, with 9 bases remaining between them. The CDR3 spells CATSRDYQMNTGELFF. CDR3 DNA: TGTGCCACCAGCAGAGATTACCAGATGAACACCGGGGAGCTGTTTTTT.

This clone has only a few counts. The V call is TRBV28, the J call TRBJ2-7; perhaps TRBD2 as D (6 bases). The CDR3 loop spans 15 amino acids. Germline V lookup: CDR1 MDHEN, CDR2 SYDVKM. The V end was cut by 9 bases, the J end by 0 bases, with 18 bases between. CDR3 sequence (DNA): TGTGCCAGTACAAACGCGGGACTCCCCTCCTACGAGCAGTACTTC. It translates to CASTNAGLPSYEQYF.